This T cell receptor (beta chain) was observed in a study of OX40 agonist ivuxolimab in advanced cancers. Study-level information: Patients with prior anti-PD-1, anti-PD-L1 or anti-CTLA-4 therapy were eligible; about 40% had some. Regarding the study as a whole: Circulating CD4+ and CD8+ T cells showed clonal expansion by week 6 at 0.1 to 3.0 mg/kg.

Clones were sequenced by immunoSEQ multiplex PCR, and TCRdb holds only the in-frame ones, with some missing. The data show 45,000 to 65,000 clones, with 91% seen just once and 7.5% to 9.5% held by the top ten. Concerning this clone itself: What it binds is unknown.

Patients had blood sampled at baseline and again on cycle 4 day 1 and cycle 7 day 1. With V trimmed by 3 bases and J by 6 bases, 1 base remained unmatched. The CDR3 is 14 residues long. Germline CDR1 is MNHEY and CDR2 is SMNVEV (reference sequence). The genes are TRBV27 and TRBJ2-7; 14 nucleotides line up with TRBD2. The origin of this receptor is an adult with an advanced solid tumor such as melanoma, head and neck, liver or kidney cancer. Sample: CD4+ or CD8+ T cells sorted from blood, taken in a trial of the OX40 agonist ivuxolimab. The CDR3 DNA sequence: TGTGCCAGCAGTTTGACTAGCGGGAGGGTCGAGCAGTACTTC. It is translated as CASSLTSGRVEQYF.